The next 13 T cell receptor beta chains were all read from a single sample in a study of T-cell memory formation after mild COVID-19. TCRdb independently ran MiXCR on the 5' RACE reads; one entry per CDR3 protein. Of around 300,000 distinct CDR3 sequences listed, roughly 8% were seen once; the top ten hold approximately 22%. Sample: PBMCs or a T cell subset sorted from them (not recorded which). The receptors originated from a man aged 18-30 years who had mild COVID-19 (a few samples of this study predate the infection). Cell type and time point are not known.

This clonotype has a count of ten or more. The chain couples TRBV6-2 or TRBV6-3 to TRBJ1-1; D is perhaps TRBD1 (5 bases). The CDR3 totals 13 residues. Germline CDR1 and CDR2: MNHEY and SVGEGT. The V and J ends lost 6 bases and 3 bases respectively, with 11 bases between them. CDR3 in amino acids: CASRWGADTEAFF. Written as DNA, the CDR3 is TGTGCCAGCAGGTGGGGCGCCGACACTGAAGCTTTCTTT.

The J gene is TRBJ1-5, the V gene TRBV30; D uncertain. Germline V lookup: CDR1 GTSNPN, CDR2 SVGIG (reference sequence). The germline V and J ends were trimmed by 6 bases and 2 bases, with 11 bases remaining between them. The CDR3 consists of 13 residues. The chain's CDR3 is CACSPGGNQPQHF. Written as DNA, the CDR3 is TGTGCCTGTTCTCCCGGGGGCAATCAGCCCCAGCATTTT. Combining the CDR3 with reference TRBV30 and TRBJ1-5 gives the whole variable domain SQTIHQWPATLVQPVGSPLSLECTVEGTSNPNLYWYRQAAGRGLQLLFYSVGIGQISSEVPQNLSASRPQDRQFILSSKKLLLSDSGFYLCACSPGGNQPQHFGDGTRLSIL.

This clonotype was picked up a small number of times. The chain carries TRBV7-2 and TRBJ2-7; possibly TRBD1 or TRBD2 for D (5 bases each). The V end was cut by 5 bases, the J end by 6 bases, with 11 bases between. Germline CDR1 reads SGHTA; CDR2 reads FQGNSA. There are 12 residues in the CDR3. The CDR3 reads CASSPWDGEQYF. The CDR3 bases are TGTGCCAGCAGCCCCTGGGACGGCGAGCAGTACTTC.

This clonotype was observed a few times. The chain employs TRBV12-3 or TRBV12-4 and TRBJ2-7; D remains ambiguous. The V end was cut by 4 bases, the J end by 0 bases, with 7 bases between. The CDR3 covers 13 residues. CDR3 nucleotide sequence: TGTGCCAGCAGTTCCCGGGCCTCCTACGAGCAGTACTTC. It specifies CASSSRASYEQYF.

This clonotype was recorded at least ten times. For the CDR3, the DNA is TGTGCCAGCACCCCGGGGCCCACAGATACGCAGTATTTT. Protein product: CASTPGPTDTQYF. The genes are TRBV5-4 and TRBJ2-3; TRBD1 or TRBD2 may be the D gene (5 bases each). V was pared by 6 bases and J by 2 bases, with 10 bases between. CDR1 is SGHNT and CDR2 is YYREEE in the germline V gene (reference sequence). CDR3 length equals 13 residues.

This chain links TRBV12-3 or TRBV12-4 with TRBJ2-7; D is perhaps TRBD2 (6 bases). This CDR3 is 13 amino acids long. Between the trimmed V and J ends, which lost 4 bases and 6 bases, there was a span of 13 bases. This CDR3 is CASSWGLRREQYV. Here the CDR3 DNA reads TGTGCCAGCAGTTGGGGACTGAGACGCGAGCAGTACGTC.

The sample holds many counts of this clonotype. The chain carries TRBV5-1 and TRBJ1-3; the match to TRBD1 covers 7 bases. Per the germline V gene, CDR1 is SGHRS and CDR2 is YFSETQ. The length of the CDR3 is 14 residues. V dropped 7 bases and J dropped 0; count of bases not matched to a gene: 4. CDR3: CASGTGDSGNTIYF. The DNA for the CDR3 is TGCGCCAGCGGCACAGGGGACTCTGGAAACACCATATATTTT.

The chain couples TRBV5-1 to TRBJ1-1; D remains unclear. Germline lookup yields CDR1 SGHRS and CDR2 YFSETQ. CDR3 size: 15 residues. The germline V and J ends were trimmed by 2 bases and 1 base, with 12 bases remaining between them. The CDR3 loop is CASSFQANSNTEAFF. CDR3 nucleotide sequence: TGCGCCAGCAGCTTTCAGGCAAATTCGAACACTGAAGCTTTCTTT.

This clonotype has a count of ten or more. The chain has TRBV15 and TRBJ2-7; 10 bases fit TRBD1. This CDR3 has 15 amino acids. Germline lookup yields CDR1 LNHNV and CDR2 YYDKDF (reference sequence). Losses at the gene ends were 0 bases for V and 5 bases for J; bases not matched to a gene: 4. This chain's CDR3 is CATSRERDRGDEQYV. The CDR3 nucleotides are TGTGCCACCAGCAGAGAACGGGACAGGGGTGACGAGCAGTACGTC.

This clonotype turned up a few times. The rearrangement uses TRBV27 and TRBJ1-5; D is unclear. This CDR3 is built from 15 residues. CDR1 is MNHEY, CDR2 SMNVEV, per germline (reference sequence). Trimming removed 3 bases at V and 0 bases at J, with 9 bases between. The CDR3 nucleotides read TGTGCCAGCAGTTTCTCGCTCTATAGCAATCAGCCCCAGCATTTT. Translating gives CASSFSLYSNQPQHF.

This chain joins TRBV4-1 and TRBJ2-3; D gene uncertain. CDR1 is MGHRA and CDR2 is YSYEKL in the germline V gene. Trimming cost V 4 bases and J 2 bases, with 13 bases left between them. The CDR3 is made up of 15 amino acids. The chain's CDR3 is CASSPVTAFTDTQYF. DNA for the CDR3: TGCGCCAGCAGCCCCGTTACGGCCTTCACAGATACGCAGTATTTT.

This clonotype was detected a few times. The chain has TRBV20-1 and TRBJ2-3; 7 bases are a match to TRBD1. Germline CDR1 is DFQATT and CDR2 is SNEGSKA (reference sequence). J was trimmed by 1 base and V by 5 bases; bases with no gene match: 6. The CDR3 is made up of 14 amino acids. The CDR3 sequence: CSARQGGGTDTQYF. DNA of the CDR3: TGCAGTGCTCGGCAAGGGGGCGGCACAGATACGCAGTATTTT.

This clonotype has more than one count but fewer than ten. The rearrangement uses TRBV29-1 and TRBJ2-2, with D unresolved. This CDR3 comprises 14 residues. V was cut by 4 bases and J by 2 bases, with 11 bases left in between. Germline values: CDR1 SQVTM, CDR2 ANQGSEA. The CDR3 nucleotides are TGCAGCGTTGTAGAACAGCTCAACACCGGGGAGCTGTTTTTT. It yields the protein CSVVEQLNTGELFF.